The 20 T cell receptor beta chains below all came from one sample that was sequenced in a study of graft-versus-host responses after intestinal transplantation. Libraries were prepared by immunoSEQ multiplex PCR; TCRdb keeps only in-frame clonotypes and omits some of them. The profile shows over 120,000 clones, about 90% of them singletons. Their specific antigens are unknown. Specimen: unstimulated CD4+ T cells sorted from spleen or lymph node cells, collected before intestinal transplant. The receptor set was obtained from a human donor who received an intestinal transplant.

The chain recombines TRBV5-4 with TRBJ2-7; D tentatively reads TRBD1 or TRBD2 (6 bases each). V lost 4 bases, J lost 2 bases, and 16 bases lay in between. Germline CDR1 is SGHNT and CDR2 is YYREEE (reference sequence). The CDR3 loop spans 15 amino acids. DNA for the CDR3: TGTGCCAGCAGCCCTGGGTCGGGGGCGGCCTACGAGCAGTACTTC. Residues: CASSPGSGAAYEQYF.

The J gene is TRBJ1-1, the V gene TRBV4-3; D uncertain. Per germline, CDR1 LGHNA and CDR2 YSLEER. The CDR3 is made up of 15 amino acids. Trimming took off 1 base at V and 0 bases at J, with 9 bases between the two ends. CDR3 nucleotide sequence: TGCGCCAGCAGCCAAGGGGTGGGGATGAACACTGAAGCTTTCTTT. It translates to CASSQGVGMNTEAFF.

This rearrangement joins TRBV28 to TRBJ2-7, with D uncertain. The germline V and J ends were trimmed by 7 bases and 3 bases, with 10 bases remaining between them. Germline values: CDR1 MDHEN, CDR2 SYDVKM. The CDR3 length is 12 residues. CDR3 region: CASMAPNYEQYF. The CDR3 region has the DNA TGTGCCAGCATGGCCCCTAACTACGAGCAGTACTTC.

The chain combines TRBV7-9 with TRBJ1-5; D not resolved. CDR3 size: 14 residues. CDR1 and CDR2 from the germline V gene are SEHNR and FQNEAQ (reference sequence). V dropped 6 bases and J dropped 1 base, with 10 bases sitting between them. This CDR3 is CASSLMDSNQPQHF. The CDR3 DNA is TGTGCCAGCAGTTTAATGGACAGCAATCAGCCCCAGCATTTT. Using reference TRBV7-9 and TRBJ1-5 for the parts outside the CDR3, the full variable domain is DTGVSQNPRHKITKRGQNVTFRCDPISEHNRLYWYRQTLGQGPEFLTYFQNEAQLEKSRLLSDRFSAERPKGSFSTLEIQRTEQGDSAMYLCASSLMDSNQPQHFGDGTRLSIL.

The rearrangement uses TRBV27 and TRBJ1-5; TRBD1 matches at 11 bases. Germline V gene lookup returns CDR1 MNHEY and CDR2 SMNVEV (reference sequence). The ends lost 2 bases at V and 1 base at J; junction bases unmatched: 4. The CDR3 has 17 amino acids. The CDR3 bases are TGTGCCAGCAGTTTAGGACAGGGGGCAGCGAGCAATCAGCCCCAGCATTTT. It encodes CASSLGQGAASNQPQHF.

The chain employs TRBV5-6 and TRBJ2-7; TRBD1 might be the D (5 bases). Trimming left V 1 base short and J 3 bases short, with 11 bases between. The CDR3 has 14 amino acids. Germline assignment: CDR1 SGHDT and CDR2 YYEEEE. CDR3 protein: CASSLPDTYYEQYF. CDR3 DNA sequence: TGTGCCAGCAGCTTGCCGGACACCTACTACGAGCAGTACTTC.

The chain carries TRBV19 and TRBJ2-1, with TRBD2 identical over 8 bases. Germline values: CDR1 LNHDA, CDR2 SQIVND (reference sequence). Unmatched junction bases numbered 4, after V lost 6 bases and J lost 0 bases. This CDR3 contains 15 residues. CDR3 protein: CASRLGTSSYNEQFF. CDR3 DNA sequence: TGTGCCAGTAGGCTTGGGACTAGCTCCTACAATGAGCAGTTCTTC.

The genes are TRBV6-5 and TRBJ2-1; 10 bases match TRBD2. The CDR3 has 15 residues. Losses at the gene ends were 5 bases for V and 9 bases for J; bases not matched to a gene: 10. Per germline, CDR1 MNHEY and CDR2 SVGAGI. CDR3 DNA sequence: TGTGCCAGCAGTAAACCGGGACTAGCGTCGGGTGAGCAGTTCTTC. Protein product: CASSKPGLASGEQFF.

V and J are TRBV7-2 and TRBJ1-2; 10 bases agree with TRBD1. Losses at the gene ends were 5 bases for V and 8 bases for J; bases not matched to a gene: 11. The CDR3 extends over 15 amino acids. The germline V gene encodes CDR1 SGHTA and CDR2 FQGNSA. The CDR3 DNA follows: TGTGCCAGCAGCCCCGCGGGACAGGGGAAGATCGGCTACACCTTC. Protein sequence: CASSPAGQGKIGYTF.

The rearrangement uses TRBV5-1 and TRBJ2-1; TRBD2 is a possible D gene (6 bases). Trimming cost V 3 bases and J 7 bases, with 20 bases left between them. Germline V gene data show CDR1 as SGHRS and CDR2 as YFSETQ. The CDR3 contains 16 residues. The CDR3 DNA reads as TGCGCCAGCAGCTCCTTCAGAGGAGGGACTTCTAATGAGCAGTTCTTC. Its translation: CASSSFRGGTSNEQFF.

The chain carries TRBV5-4 and TRBJ2-5, with 7 bases aligning to TRBD2. Germline assignment: CDR1 SGHNT and CDR2 YYREEE (reference sequence). This CDR3 region has 15 residues. V shed 0 bases, J shed 1 base, and the junction held 3 bases outside the gene matches. CDR3 protein: CASSLAGGIQETQYF. DNA of the CDR3: TGTGCCAGCAGCTTGGCCGGGGGGATCCAAGAGACCCAGTACTTC.

The chain couples TRBV4-1 to TRBJ2-7, with TRBD2 matching 11 bases. The trim removed 2 bases at V and 3 bases at J, leaving 6 bases unmatched. The CDR3 runs to 16 residues. Germline V lookup: CDR1 MGHRA, CDR2 YSYEKL. The CDR3 DNA sequence: TGCGCCAGCAGCCAACTACTAGCGGGAGTTCGCTACGAGCAGTACTTC. Translated, it gives CASSQLLAGVRYEQYF.

This sequence joins TRBV19 and TRBJ2-3; 7 positions match TRBD2. Trimming took 3 bases from V and 0 from J; bases not matched to a gene: 3. Germline CDR1 is LNHDA and CDR2 is SQIVND (reference sequence). The CDR3 is made up of 15 amino acids. CDR3 nucleotides: TGTGCCAGTAGTATTTTTAGCGGGAGCACAGATACGCAGTATTTT. Protein: CASSIFSGSTDTQYF.

The J gene is TRBJ1-5, the V gene TRBV2, with 7 bases that match TRBD1. The ends lost 3 bases at V and 6 bases at J; junction bases unmatched: 8. The germline gives CDR1 SNHLY, CDR2 FYNNEI. There are 15 residues in the CDR3. The CDR3 region is CASSEGTANRQPQHF. CDR3 DNA sequence: TGTGCCAGCAGTGAGGGGACAGCAAACCGTCAGCCCCAGCATTTT.

This chain uses TRBV5-4 with TRBJ2-7; TRBD1 matches 9 bases. J lost 2 bases, V lost 0 bases, and 12 bases had no gene match. Germline V gene data show CDR1 as SGHNT and CDR2 as YYREEE (reference sequence). The CDR3 loop spans 18 amino acids. CDR3 DNA: TGTGCCAGCAGCTTGGGACCGTTCGGTGGGACAGGGCCCTACGAGCAGTACTTC. It is translated as CASSLGPFGGTGPYEQYF.

V is TRBV25-1 and J is TRBJ2-3; 8 nucleotides line up with TRBD2. V lost 4 bases to trimming and J lost 1 base; unmatched junction nucleotides: 4. CDR1 is MGHDK, CDR2 SYGVNS, per germline. The CDR3 runs 15 residues. CDR3 in amino acids: CASSVAGWGTDTQYF. Written as DNA, the CDR3 is TGTGCCAGCAGTGTAGCGGGATGGGGCACAGATACGCAGTATTTT.

Remarks on this clone: Other DNA sequences in the sample encode the same CDR3. CDR3 sequence (DNA): TGTGCCAGCAGTTATCTAGCAGGGACAGATACGCAGTATTTT. Translated: CASSYLAGTDTQYF. The genes are TRBV6-5 and TRBJ2-3, with D perhaps given as TRBD1 or TRBD2 (5 bases each). From germline, CDR1 is MNHEY and CDR2 SVGAGI. Trimming shortened V by 3 bases and J by 3 bases, and 10 bases separated the two germline ends. This CDR3 region has 14 residues.

CDR3 bases: TGTGCCTGGAGTGGACGTGGACAGGGGGTCTCTGGGGCCAACGTCCTGACTTTC. Translating it yields CAWSGRGQGVSGANVLTF. This chain joins TRBV30 and TRBJ2-6; 10 bases are a match to TRBD1. V lost 1 base and J lost 0; bases outside the gene matches: 6. This CDR3 spans 18 amino acids. Germline-derived CDR1 and CDR2 are GTSNPN and SVGIG (reference sequence). The variable domain in full, completed from reference TRBV30 and TRBJ2-6, reads SQTIHQWPATLVQPVGSPLSLECTVEGTSNPNLYWYRQAAGRGLQLLFYSVGIGQISSEVPQNLSASRPQDRQFILSSKKLLLSDSGFYLCAWSGRGQGVSGANVLTFGAGSRLTVL.

CDR3 nucleotide sequence: TGTGCCAGCAGCTTAGAGCGTGCGGAGACCCAGTACTTC. Encoded protein: CASSLERAETQYF. This chain connects TRBV7-9 to TRBJ2-5; D gene ambiguous. CDR3 length: 13 amino acids. The germline V gene encodes CDR1 SEHNR and CDR2 FQNEAQ (reference sequence). The germline V and J ends were trimmed by 1 base and 5 bases, with 8 bases remaining between them.

The chain carries TRBV6-5 and TRBJ2-2, with D tentatively TRBD2 (6 bases). This CDR3 is 13 amino acids long. Trimming took 6 bases from V and 5 from J, leaving 10 bases between them. From germline, CDR1 is MNHEY and CDR2 SVGAGI. Here the CDR3 reads CASRAEGTGELFF. CDR3 DNA sequence: TGTGCCAGCAGGGCGGAGGGGACCGGGGAGCTGTTTTTT.